This record concerns one T cell receptor (beta chain) sequence. This entry belongs to a study of OX40 agonist ivuxolimab in advanced cancers. The CDR3 has 11 residues. Germline V gene data show CDR1 as LNHDA and CDR2 as SQIVND (reference sequence). Only in-frame clones appear in the TCRdb table, and some are missing; sequencing was by immunoSEQ multiplex PCR. The sample yields around 89,000 clones, just over 90% seen once. The source is an adult with an advanced solid tumor such as melanoma, head and neck, liver or kidney cancer. Material: CD4+ or CD8+ T cells sorted from blood, obtained in a trial of the OX40 agonist ivuxolimab. The chain combines TRBV19 with TRBJ2-3; the match to TRBD1 covers 8 bases. The last part of the DNA fits TRBJ1-5 better; the J call may be wrong. The DNA of the CDR3 is TGTGCCACTAGATATCAGGGGGCGCAGCATTTT. Translation gives CATRYQGAQHF.